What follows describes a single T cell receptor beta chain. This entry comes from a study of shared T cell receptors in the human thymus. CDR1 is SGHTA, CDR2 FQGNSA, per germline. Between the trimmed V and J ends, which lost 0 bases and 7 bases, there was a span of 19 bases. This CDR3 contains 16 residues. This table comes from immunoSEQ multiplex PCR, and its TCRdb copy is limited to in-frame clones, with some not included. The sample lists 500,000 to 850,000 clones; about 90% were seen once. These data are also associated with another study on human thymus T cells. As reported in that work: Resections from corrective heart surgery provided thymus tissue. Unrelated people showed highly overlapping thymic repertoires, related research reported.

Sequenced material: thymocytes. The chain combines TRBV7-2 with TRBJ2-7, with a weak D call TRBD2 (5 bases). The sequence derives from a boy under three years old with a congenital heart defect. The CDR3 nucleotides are TGTGCCAGCAGCTTAGCATGGTGGGAGCCCGACTATGAGCAGTACTTC. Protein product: CASSLAWWEPDYEQYF.